This is a list of T cell receptor beta chains from one sample in a study of T-cell memory formation after mild COVID-19. TCRdb ran MiXCR on the 5' RACE reads and lists one entry per CDR3 protein. Of roughly 280,000 distinct CDR3 sequences detected, around 15% appear once; the ten largest clones hold 22%. The material sequenced was PBMCs or a T cell subset sorted from them (not recorded which). The receptors derive from a man between 18 and 29 years old who had mild COVID-19 (a few samples of this study predate the infection). Cell type and time point are not known. The CDR3 runs from the conserved cysteine through the conserved F or W.

J gene | V gene | CDR3 protein
TRBJ1-5 | TRBV2 | CASRTGQGLNQPQHF
TRBJ2-5 | TRBV5-1 | CASSLWGTETQYF
TRBJ2-5 | TRBV12-3/TRBV12-4 | CASSLWGLAEETQYF
TRBJ2-1 | TRBV4-2 | CASSHLQGLAYNEQFF
TRBJ1-6 | TRBV5-1 | CASSVGGDRGRSPLHF
TRBJ2-7 | TRBV5-3 | CARSLASAGAYEQYF
TRBJ2-7 | TRBV20-1 | CSARAKTSGYEQYF
TRBJ2-2 | TRBV5-1 | CASRGPGQGFTGELFF
TRBJ1-1 | TRBV19 | CASSLRKSTEAFF
TRBJ2-3 | TRBV6-6 | CASTLTRRQGRTDTQYF
TRBJ1-4 | TRBV20-1 | CSASTFKSGGSREKLFF
TRBJ2-2 | TRBV6-5 | CASNPGQRNTGELFF
TRBJ2-3 | TRBV7-6 | CASSSTGLADTQYF
TRBJ1-2 | TRBV5-1 | CASSLTGGNGYTF
TRBJ2-5 | TRBV7-2 | CASSPQLAGEETRYF
TRBJ2-3 | TRBV7-2 | CASSSGSSNTQYF
TRBJ2-1 | TRBV6-2/TRBV6-3 | CASRPTLAGDHNEQFF
TRBJ2-3 | TRBV2 | CASFREWDTDTQYF
TRBJ2-1 | TRBV4-2 | CASSQGDNSYNEQFF
TRBJ1-1 | TRBV7-9 | CASSFGGLNTEAFF
TRBJ2-7 | TRBV11-2 | CASSLNEQYF
TRBJ2-3 | TRBV9 | CASSSHLLAGGADTQYF
TRBJ1-2 | TRBV7-2 | CASGDRAGYTF
TRBJ2-6 | TRBV5-1 | CASSGTGANVLTF
TRBJ2-3 | TRBV6-6 | CASRRTGLDTQYF
TRBJ2-5 | TRBV7-9 | CASSSGVTQYF
TRBJ2-3 | TRBV7-9 | CASSWQGTFTDTQYF
TRBJ2-7 | TRBV28 | CASSLAPVGQYF
TRBJ1-6 | TRBV3-1 | CASRLQRGDYNSPLHF
TRBJ1-5 | TRBV7-2 | CASTVGQGRQPQHF
TRBJ1-2 | TRBV29-1 | CSVPRGTDHNYGYTF
TRBJ2-7 | TRBV6-5 | CASSWSLGQGKEQYF
TRBJ2-5 | TRBV7-2 | CASSLGQGIGETQYF
TRBJ1-1 | TRBV7-2 | CASSFWTGNTEAFF
TRBJ2-5 | TRBV20-1 | CSAREGWETQYF
TRBJ1-5 | TRBV4-1 | CASSQDFRGTGEPQHF
TRBJ2-1 | TRBV29-1 | CSVGGTGLGNEQFF
TRBJ2-3 | TRBV2 | CASRRDSTDTQYF
TRBJ2-5 | TRBV20-1 | CSALGETQYF
TRBJ1-4 | TRBV4-3 | CASSQDPPSSNEKLFF
TRBJ2-3 | TRBV7-2 | CASSPVLSTDTQYF
TRBJ1-3 | TRBV7-9 | CASSPTGDPSGNTIYF
TRBJ1-5 | TRBV28 | CASRYLQGPDRPQHF
TRBJ2-5 | TRBV4-3 | CASSQDVGTSQETQYF
TRBJ2-1 | TRBV4-1 | CASSPKGQGHEQFF
TRBJ2-5 | TRBV5-1 | CASSLIGDQETQYF
TRBJ1-6 | TRBV5-1 | CASSLTGAENSPLHF
TRBJ2-5 | TRBV20-1 | CSAPGTSGVYQETQYF
TRBJ1-5 | TRBV6-5 | CASSRGFLGQPQHF
TRBJ2-7 | TRBV4-1 | CASSQEVGEQYF
TRBJ2-2 | TRBV29-1 | CSVGGGATGELFF
TRBJ2-1 | TRBV5-1 | CASSSRTGNNEQFF
TRBJ2-5 | TRBV7-2 | CASSLASGETQYF
TRBJ2-1 | TRBV6-5 | CASSYSNWEEQFF
TRBJ1-2 | TRBV9 | CASTPIGGGTIGYTF
TRBJ1-1 | TRBV6-5 | CASSRSQGAKGTEAFF
TRBJ1-2 | TRBV4-3 | CASSQDATNYGYTF
TRBJ1-5 | TRBV6-2/TRBV6-3 | CASSYPTDGNQPQHF
TRBJ2-1 | TRBV10-3 | CAISESGSGIPNEQFF
TRBJ1-2 | TRBV11-2 | CASSLTSEGGYTF